This TCR beta chain is from a study of control samples from healthy donors and cancer patients. The repertoire was sequenced with immunoSEQ multiplex PCR; TCRdb's copy has only in-frame clones and lacks some. Altogether 120,000 to 150,000 clones are present, 80% to 95% being singletons, with the ten largest covering roughly 12%. The CDR3 has 18 amino acids. Trimming left V 4 bases short and J 0 bases short, with 19 bases between. Germline lookup yields CDR1 LGHDT and CDR2 YNNKEL (reference sequence). The chain recombines TRBV3-1 (or the pseudogene TRBV3-2) with TRBJ1-3; D perhaps matches TRBD1 (5 bases). The sequenced sample consisted of blood. The TCR originated in a young man in good health. The CDR3 nucleotides read TGTGCCAGCAGCCGATATTCCGGGACTCCCGTCTCTGGAAACACCATATATTTT. Protein sequence: CASSRYSGTPVSGNTIYF.